This T cell receptor beta chain was identified in a study of OX40 agonist ivuxolimab in advanced cancers. Study-level information: Patients received ivuxolimab, an agonistic anti-OX40 (CD134) antibody. Six ivuxolimab dose levels, 0.01 to 10 mg/kg, were given intravenously every 2 weeks. Dose-escalation patients had hepatocellular carcinoma, melanoma, renal cell or head and neck cancer.

Method: immunoSEQ multiplex PCR; TCRdb's copy keeps in-frame clones and lacks some. There are about 98,000 clones in the sample; roughly 85% occur only once, and approximately 0.49% lies in the top ten. Of note for this clone: Antigen specificity is unknown.

Germline CDR1 is SGHAT and CDR2 is FQNNGV. This CDR3 has 13 residues. The V gene lost 5 bases and the J gene lost 7 bases, with 14 bases spanning the gap. Findings of the study overall: There were, on average, more expanded clones in CD8+ T cells than in CD4+.

The sample in question was CD4+ or CD8+ T cells sorted from blood, obtained in a trial of the OX40 agonist ivuxolimab. The receptor comes from an adult with an advanced solid tumor such as melanoma, head and neck, liver or kidney cancer. The V and J genes are TRBV11-2 and TRBJ1-1; D gene unclear. CDR3 sequence: CASSPRTVSEAFF. CDR3 nucleotide sequence: TGTGCCAGCAGCCCCCGGACCGTCAGTGAAGCTTTCTTT. Drawing the rest from reference TRBV11-2 and TRBJ1-1, the complete variable domain is EAGVAQSPRYKIIEKRQSVAFWCNPISGHATLYWYQQILGQGPKLLIQFQNNGVVDDSQLPKDRFSAERLKGVDSTLKIQPAKLEDSAVYLCASSPRTVSEAFFGQGTRLTVV.